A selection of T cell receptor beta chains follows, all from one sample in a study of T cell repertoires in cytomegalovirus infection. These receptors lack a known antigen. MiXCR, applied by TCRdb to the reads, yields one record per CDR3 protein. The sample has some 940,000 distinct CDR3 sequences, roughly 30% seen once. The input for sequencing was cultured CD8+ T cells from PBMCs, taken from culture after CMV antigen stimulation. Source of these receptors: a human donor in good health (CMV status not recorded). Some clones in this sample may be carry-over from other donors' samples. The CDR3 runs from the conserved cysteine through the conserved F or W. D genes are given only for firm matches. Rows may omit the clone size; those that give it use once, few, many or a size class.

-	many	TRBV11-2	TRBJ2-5	TGTGCCAGCAGCTTAGACTCAACCCTGGAGGGGACCCAGTACTTC	CASSLDSTLEGTQYF
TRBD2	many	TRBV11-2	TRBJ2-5	TGTGCCAGCAGCTTAGTGGTGGCGGGAGTAGAGACCCAGTACTTC	CASSLVVAGVETQYF
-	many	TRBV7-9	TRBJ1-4	TGTGCCAGCAGCATAGGTGGGGGAAAACTGTTTTTT	CASSIGGGKLFF
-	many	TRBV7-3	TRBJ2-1	TGTGCCAGCAGCTTAAAAGACCCCGGGGCCGACCGGGACCCAGCCTACAATGAGCAGTTCTTC	CASSLKDPGADRDPAYNEQFF
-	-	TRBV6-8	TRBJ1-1	TGTGCCAGCAGTTACGGAGGGGGACTATTGAACACTGAAGCTTTCTTT	CASSYGGGLLNTEAFF
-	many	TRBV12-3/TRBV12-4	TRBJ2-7	TGTGCCAGCAGGCGAGAGATGGGGGACATGTACGAGCAGTACTTC	CASRREMGDMYEQYF
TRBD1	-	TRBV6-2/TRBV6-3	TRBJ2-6	TGTGCCAGCAGTTACTCGAAACAGGGGGGCTCTCTTTGGGCCAACGTCCTGACTTTC	CASSYSKQGGSLWANVLTF
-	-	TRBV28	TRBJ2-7	TGTGCCAGCAGTCCGGCGGGAAGGGGTTGGAACGAGCAGTACTTC	CASSPAGRGWNEQYF
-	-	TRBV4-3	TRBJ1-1	TGCGCCAGCAGCCAAGACTGGGGAGAGAGTGAAGCTTTCTTT	CASSQDWGESEAFF
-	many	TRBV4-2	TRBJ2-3	TGTGCCAGCAGCCAAGGGGGCCGGACAGATACGCAGTATTTT	CASSQGGRTDTQYF
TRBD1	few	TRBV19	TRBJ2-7	TGTGCCAGTAGTCGTAACAGGGGAAATTCCTACGAGCAGTACTTC	CASSRNRGNSYEQYF
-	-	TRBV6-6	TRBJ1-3	TGTGCCAGCAGACCAACCTCGGACTTCGACAGGAGCTCTGGAAACACCATATATTTT	CASRPTSDFDRSSGNTIYF
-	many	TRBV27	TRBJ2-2	TGTGCCAGCACCCTATGGGGGGGCCGGGAGCTGTTTTTT	CASTLWGGRELFF
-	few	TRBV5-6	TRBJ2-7	TGTGCCAGCAGCCCTCTCGCCGGGGGAGGGGGATGGACCTACGAGCAGTACTTC	CASSPLAGGGGWTYEQYF
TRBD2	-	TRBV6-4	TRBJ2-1	TGTGCCACTGGTCGATATAGCGGGGGGGCCGTCTATGAGCAGTTCTTC	CATGRYSGGAVYEQFF
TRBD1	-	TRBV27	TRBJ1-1	TGTGCCAGCAGTTTCCAGACAGGGGATGACACTGAAGCTTTCTTT	CASSFQTGDDTEAFF
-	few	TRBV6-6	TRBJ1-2	TGTGCCAGCAGCCTTACGGAAGGCTACACCTTC	CASSLTEGYTF
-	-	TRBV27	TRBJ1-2	TGTGCCAGCAGACCCCTCGGAAGGGGATATGGCTACACCTTC	CASRPLGRGYGYTF
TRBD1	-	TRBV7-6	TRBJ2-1	TGTACCAGCAGCTTAGCGTACAGGGGGGAGCAGTTCTTC	CTSSLAYRGEQFF
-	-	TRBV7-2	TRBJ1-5	TGTGCCAGCAGCTTAGCTCTTTCCGTGGCCCAGCATTTT	CASSLALSVAQHF
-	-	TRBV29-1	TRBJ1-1	TGCAGCGTTGGATTCACTGAAGCTTTCTTT	CSVGFTEAFF
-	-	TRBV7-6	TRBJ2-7	TGTACCAGCAGCTTAGCCGGGGGTTCGGGCGAGCAGTACTTC	CTSSLAGGSGEQYF
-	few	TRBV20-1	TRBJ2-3	TGCAGTGCTAGATCCCTCCAGGGCCACCTTAGCACAGATACGCAGTATTTT	CSARSLQGHLSTDTQYF
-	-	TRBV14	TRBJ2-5	TGTGCCAGCAGCCAAGGGTTTATGGCACCTCAAGAGACCCAGTACTTC	CASSQGFMAPQETQYF
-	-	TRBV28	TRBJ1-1	TGTGCCACCACCCAGGTGAGGGTTGCTGAAGCTTTCTTT	CATTQVRVAEAFF
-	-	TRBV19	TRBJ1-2	TGTGCCAGCCACGCGAGAGGACTAAACTATGGCTACACCTTC	CASHARGLNYGYTF
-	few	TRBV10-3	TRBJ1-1	TGTGCCATCAGTGAAGGCAGGGACCTTGTGAACACTGAAGCTTTCTTT	CAISEGRDLVNTEAFF
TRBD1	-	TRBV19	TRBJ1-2	TGTGCCAGTAGTGGAGGGACAGGGGGCATCGGCTACACCTTC	CASSGGTGGIGYTF
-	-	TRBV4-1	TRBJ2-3	TGCGCCAGCAGCGATACGCAACGCGGGGCAGATACGCAGAATTTT	CASSDTQRGADTQNF
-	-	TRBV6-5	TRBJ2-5	TGTGCCAGCAGTTACTCCACCAGGGTAGCCGCCCGGGAGACCCAGTACTTC	CASSYSTRVAARETQYF
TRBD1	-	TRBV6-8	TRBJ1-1	TGTGCCAGCAGTTACTCACAGGGGACATACACTGAAGCTTTCTTT	CASSYSQGTYTEAFF
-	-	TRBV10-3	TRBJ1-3	TGTGCCATCAGTGAGTCACAGGGTGGGACTGGAAACACCATATATTTT	CAISESQGGTGNTIYF
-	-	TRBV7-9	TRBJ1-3	TGTGCCAGCAGCGCGCCGAGGGCTGGGGGCTCTGGAAACACCATATATTTT	CASSAPRAGGSGNTIYF
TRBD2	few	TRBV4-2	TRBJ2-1	TGTGCCAGCAGCCAAGACAGGCTAGCGGGGGATGAGCAGTTCTTC	CASSQDRLAGDEQFF
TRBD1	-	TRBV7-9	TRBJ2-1	TGTGCCAGCAGCTGGACAGGGATGGCTGAGCAGTTCTTC	CASSWTGMAEQFF
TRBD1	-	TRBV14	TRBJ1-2	TGTGCCAGCAGCCCGGGACAGAAGTATGGCTACACCTTC	CASSPGQKYGYTF
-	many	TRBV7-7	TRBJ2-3	TGTGCTAGCAGCCTTATGGGGGGAGATACGCAGTATTTT	CASSLMGGDTQYF
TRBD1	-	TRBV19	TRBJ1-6	TGTGCCAGTAGTTCTCCGGGACAGTATAATTCACCCCTCCACTTT	CASSSPGQYNSPLHF
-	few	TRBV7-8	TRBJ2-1	TGTGCCAGCAGCCCGGGGGCGCGGGGTGAGCAGTTCTTC	CASSPGARGEQFF
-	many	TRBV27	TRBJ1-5	TGTGCCAGCAGTTTTGCTAGCAATCAGCCCCAGCATTTT	CASSFASNQPQHF
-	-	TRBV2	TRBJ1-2	TGTGCCAGCAGTGATCGCCCGGACGGGGGTAACTATGGCTACACCTTC	CASSDRPDGGNYGYTF
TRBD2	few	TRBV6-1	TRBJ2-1	TGTGCCAGCAGTGAATCGACTAGCGGGGGAAATGAGCAGTTCTTC	CASSESTSGGNEQFF
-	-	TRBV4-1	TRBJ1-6	TGCGCCAGCAGCCCCAGGGGAAACGCCTATAATTCACCCCTCCACTTT	CASSPRGNAYNSPLHF
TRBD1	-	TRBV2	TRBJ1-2	TGTGCCAGCCCAACCCTGGGTGGGGGACAGGGGAACTATGGCTACACCTTC	CASPTLGGGQGNYGYTF
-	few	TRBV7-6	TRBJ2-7	TGTGCCAGCAGCCCCGCAGGGGACTGGAGCGAGCAGTACTTC	CASSPAGDWSEQYF
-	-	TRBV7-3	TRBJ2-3	TGTGCCAGCAGCTTAAGTGCCCCAGATACGCAGTATTTT	CASSLSAPDTQYF